This TCR beta chain was observed in a study of T-cell memory formation after mild COVID-19. Sample barcodes and UMIs were carried by the TCR alpha and TCR beta cDNA libraries that 5'RACE generated with constant-segment primers. From the 5' RACE reads, TCRdb called clonotypes with MiXCR, one entry per CDR3 protein. Among fewer than 200,000 distinct CDR3 sequences listed, 20% to 25% were seen once. The CDR3 runs 13 residues. Between the trimmed V and J ends, which lost 5 bases and 3 bases, there was a span of 11 bases. Germline assignment: CDR1 SNHLY and CDR2 FYNNEI. The origin of this receptor is an adult woman who had mild COVID-19 (a few samples of this study predate the infection). Cell type and time point are not known. The gene calls are TRBV2 and TRBJ2-7, with a weak D call TRBD2 (5 bases). The sample comprised PBMCs or a T cell subset sorted from them (not recorded which). The CDR3 loop reads CASSPGLIYEQYF. Written as DNA, the CDR3 is TGTGCCAGCAGTCCCGGACTGATCTACGAGCAGTACTTC.